These T cell receptor beta chains were read from a single sample in a study of graft-versus-host responses after intestinal transplantation. Their cognate antigens are unknown. Clones were sequenced by immunoSEQ multiplex PCR, and TCRdb holds only the in-frame ones, with some missing. The table includes about 120,000 clones, 80% to 95% detected once. The specimen comprised unstimulated CD4+ T cells sorted from spleen or lymph node cells, sampled before intestinal transplant. These receptors came from a human donor who received an intestinal transplant. Each CDR3 is given with its conserved first and last residue. A D gene is named only where the DNA matches it firmly. Clone size is not always given. Where it is, it says once, few, many or a class for expanded clones.

>NA|TRBJ2-1|NA|TRBV29-1
TGCAGCGTTCTTGACAGCAAGGGGTTCTTC
CSVLDSKGFF
>TRBD2|TRBJ2-7|NA|TRBV29-1
TGCAGCGTCGCGAGGGTAATCGGGGGGTACGAGCAGTACTTC
CSVARVIGGYEQYF
>TRBD2|TRBJ2-6|NA|TRBV5-4
TGTGCCAGCAGCTTGGCCGGACTAGCGCGAAGCTCTGGGGCCAACGTCCTGACTTTC
CASSLAGLARSSGANVLTF
>TRBD1|TRBJ1-1|NA|TRBV11-2
TGTGCCAGCAGCGTGACAGGGAAGAGGACTGAAGCTTTCTTT
CASSVTGKRTEAFF
>TRBD2|TRBJ2-7|NA|TRBV6-1
TGTGCCAGCAGTGTGCGGGTAGCGGGAGGGCCACGAGCGCAGTACTTC
CASSVRVAGGPRAQYF
>NA|TRBJ1-1|NA|TRBV19
TGTGCCAGTAGTATAGGGGCGGTGAACACTGAAGCTTTCTTT
CASSIGAVNTEAFF
>NA|TRBJ2-2|NA|TRBV5-6
TGTGCCAGCAGCCGGGGGACTAACACCGGGGAGCTGTTTTTT
CASSRGTNTGELFF
>TRBD2|TRBJ2-1|NA|TRBV28
TGTGCCAGCACCTTCCTGACCCCTCGGACTAGCGGGAAAGATGAGCAGTTCTTC
CASTFLTPRTSGKDEQFF
>TRBD2|TRBJ2-7|NA|TRBV10-3
TGTGCCATCAGTGGACTAGCGATGGAGAACGAGCAGTACTTC
CAISGLAMENEQYF
>TRBD2|TRBJ2-3|NA|TRBV27
TGTGCCAGCAGTTTATCTGGGCTAGCGGGTAGATACGGGACATATACGCAGTATTTT
CASSLSGLAGRYGTYTQYF
>NA|TRBJ2-3|NA|TRBV18
TGTGCCAGCTCACCTAGAGCGGACACAGATACGCAGTATTTT
CASSPRADTDTQYF
>TRBD2|TRBJ2-7|NA|TRBV7-9
TGTGCCAGCAGCCGCGTGGGAGGGGCGGTCGAGCAGTACTTC
CASSRVGGAVEQYF
>NA|TRBJ2-7|NA|TRBV6-5
TGTGCCAGCGGGTGGAGCGGGCCCCTCGAGCAGTACTTC
CASGWSGPLEQYF
>NA|TRBJ2-7|few|TRBV7-9
TGTGCCAGCAGCTTAGGGCAGGGAACCTACGAGCAGTACTTC
CASSLGQGTYEQYF
>NA|TRBJ2-1|NA|TRBV30
TGTGCCTGGGCAGTAGCGAATGAGCAGTTCTTC
CAWAVANEQFF
>TRBD2|TRBJ2-1|NA|TRBV7-9
TGTGCCAGCAGCCCGACTAGCAATCCCTACAATGAGCAGTTCTTC
CASSPTSNPYNEQFF
>NA|TRBJ2-7|NA|TRBV15
TGTGCCACCAGCATTCTCCCTTGGGGATCTAGCGCGAGCTCCTACGAGCAGTACTTC
CATSILPWGSSASSYEQYF
>NA|TRBJ1-1|NA|TRBV29-1
TGCAGCGTTAAGGTGGGGGGAAGAATGAGTACTGAAGCTTTCTTT
CSVKVGGRMSTEAFF
>NA|TRBJ2-7|once|TRBV30
TGTGCCTGGGGCACTAGTTTCAACGAGCAGTACTTC
CAWGTSFNEQYF
>NA|TRBJ1-1|NA|TRBV5-1
TGCGCCAGCCGCATTTCGGGGGACACTGAAGCTTTCTTT
CASRISGDTEAFF
>NA|TRBJ1-5|NA|TRBV7-2
TGTGCCAGCAGCCCAGATGGACACATTTCCTATAGCAATCAGCCCCAGCATTTT
CASSPDGHISYSNQPQHF
>NA|TRBJ2-6|NA|TRBV18
TGTGCCAGCTCACCACCGATCTCTGGGGCCAACGTCCTGACTTTC
CASSPPISGANVLTF
>NA|TRBJ1-2|NA|TRBV29-1
TGCAGCGTTGAAACTCTGGAATTCTATGGCTACACCTTC
CSVETLEFYGYTF